This TCR beta chain was captured by sequencing in a study of a mutant IDH1 vaccine in newly diagnosed glioma. Study overall: Vaccination began 4-6 weeks post radiotherapy alone, or with temozolomide cycles. Of the patients given treatment, approximately 60% were male and 37.5% were female, and a mean age of around 38 years was recorded.

This sample's time point: week 35, safety follow-up. The study gave 300 ug of mutant IDH1 20-mer peptide per vaccine dose, with topical imiquimod. There were eight vaccinations for patients, given in weeks 1, 3, 5, 7, 11, 15, 19 and 23. Only in-frame clones appear in the TCRdb table, and some are missing; sequencing was by immunoSEQ multiplex PCR. The sample shows some 45,000 clones, 65% to 90% of them seen only once. Note on this clone: Its cognate antigen is unknown.

CDR1 SNHLY and CDR2 FYNNEI come from the germline V gene. The CDR3 sequence is 14 residues long. Unmatched junction bases numbered 6, after V lost 6 bases and J lost 8 bases. Study-level findings and limits: Most patients, about 93%, showed vaccine-induced immune responses.

The source was PBMCs, collected from a glioma patient whose treatment included an IDH1 peptide vaccine. V usage is TRBV2 and J usage is TRBJ1-6; TRBD1 matches at 8 bases. The source is a woman between 45 and 60 years old with glioma. In nucleotides, the CDR3 is TGTGCCAGCAGCCTTAAGACAGGGGATTCACCCCTCCACTTT. Amino acid sequence: CASSLKTGDSPLHF.